This entry lists 30 T cell receptor beta chains sequenced from one sample in a study of human T cells and chemical hapten exposure. TCRdb recomputed calls from the RACE reads with MiXCR, one row per CDR3 protein. This sample carries around 300,000 distinct CDR3 sequences, 4.5% to 7% of them seen once, and the ten largest clones take about 8.2%. Documented time point: pre-sensitization, week 0. As for treatment: therapeutic diphenylcyclopropenone sensitization with weekly scalp DPC. The input for sequencing was whole blood, taken in connection with sensitization to the hapten diphenylcyclopropenone (DPC). These receptor sequences come from a woman between 18 and 30 years old with alopecia areata. Some clones in this sample may be carry-over from other donors' samples.

In this sample, this clonotype turned up many times. The J gene is TRBJ2-3, the V gene TRBV18; 14 bases match TRBD2. After removal of 4 bases from V and 5 bases from J, the junction contained 5 bases not matched to a gene. The CDR3 spans 16 residues. Germline V CDR1 and CDR2: KGHSH, LQKENI. The CDR3: CASSLPTSGGGDTQYF. CDR3 DNA: TGTGCCAGCTCACTCCCGACTAGCGGGGGGGGAGATACGCAGTATTTT.

This clonotype was seen once. The gene calls are TRBV6-5 and TRBJ2-1, with D possibly TRBD1 on 6 matching bases. CDR3 length: 17 residues. The ends were cut back, 0 bases at V and 8 bases at J, with 20 bases in the middle. The germline V gene encodes CDR1 MNHEY and CDR2 SVGAGI. In DNA, the CDR3 is TGTGCCAGCAGTTACTCGATTACGGGACACCCGCCGTATGAGCAGTTCTTC. This encodes CASSYSITGHPPYEQFF.

This clonotype was seen many times. The V and J genes are TRBV18 and TRBJ2-3; 7 nucleotides agree with TRBD1. Germline CDR1 is KGHSH and CDR2 is LQKENI. This CDR3 has 16 residues. J gave up 9 bases and V 3 bases, and 15 bases lay outside the gene matches. The CDR3 sequence: CASSPGTASRQLTQYF. Here the CDR3 DNA reads TGTGCCAGCTCACCGGGGACAGCCAGCCGCCAATTAACGCAGTATTTT.

This clonotype was detected ten times or more. The chain combines TRBV6-5 with TRBJ1-2; 9 bases map to TRBD1. The V segment lost 2 bases and the J segment 7 bases; nucleotides outside the gene matches: 11. Germline V gene lookup returns CDR1 MNHEY and CDR2 SVGAGI. The CDR3 consists of 16 residues. The CDR3 DNA reads as TGTGCCAGCAGTTACGACCACAGGGGGCAAGGGTCTGGCTACACCTTC. The encoded protein is CASSYDHRGQGSGYTF.

This clonotype was observed a handful of times. V and J are TRBV5-1 and TRBJ2-7, with TRBD1 matching over 7 bases. CDR1 is SGHRS and CDR2 is YFSETQ in the germline V gene. Trimming removed 3 bases from V and 6 bases from J; junction bases left unmatched: 9. The CDR3 loop spans 14 amino acids. The CDR3 is CASSSTGTPGEQYF. In DNA, the CDR3 is TGCGCCAGCAGCTCGACAGGGACCCCAGGCGAGCAGTACTTC.

This clonotype showed up just a few times. J is TRBJ2-1 and V is TRBV20-1, with 10 bases that match TRBD2. Germline loops: CDR1 DFQATT, CDR2 SNEGSKA (reference sequence). This CDR3 has 14 residues. The V gene end was trimmed by 5 bases and the J gene end by 7 bases; junction bases not matched to a gene: 8. CDR3: CSASSGGAINEQFF. The CDR3, as DNA: TGCAGTGCTTCAAGCGGGGGGGCCATAAATGAGCAGTTCTTC.

This clonotype was recorded at least ten times. The chain uses TRBV28 and TRBJ1-1; 8 bases fit TRBD1. CDR1 and CDR2 (germline): MDHEN, SYDVKM. The CDR3 spans 15 residues. The ends lost 2 bases at V and 5 bases at J; junction bases unmatched: 7. The CDR3 loop reads CASSLPRTGRTEAFF. The CDR3 nucleotides read TGTGCCAGCAGTTTACCCAGGACAGGGAGGACTGAAGCTTTCTTT.

This clonotype was counted a few times. This chain connects TRBV14 to TRBJ2-7; D uncertain. The length of the CDR3 is 15 residues. The V gene lost 0 bases and the J gene lost 3 bases, with 12 bases spanning the gap. Germline lookup yields CDR1 SGHDN and CDR2 FVKESK. CDR3 in DNA: TGTGCCAGCAGCCAAGATGCGGCCAGCTACTACGAGCAGTACTTC. Encoded protein: CASSQDAASYYEQYF.

V usage is TRBV18 and J usage is TRBJ1-2; the match to TRBD1 covers 8 bases. The CDR3 has 15 residues. V was clipped by 0 bases and J by 6 bases; unmatched bases: 6. In germline, CDR1 is KGHSH, CDR2 LQKENI. In DNA, the CDR3 is TGTGCCAGCTCACCACCCTCCCAGGGGGCGAATGGCTACACCTTC. Protein: CASSPPSQGANGYTF.

With respect to this clonotype: Just one base apart from a much larger clone, this may be a read error. The chain has TRBV4-3 and TRBJ2-6, with no clear D. CDR1 is LGHNA and CDR2 is YSLEER in the germline V gene. CDR3 length equals 17 residues. DNA of the CDR3: TGCGCCAGCAGCCAATCCGAGTTCGGATCTGAGGCCAACGTCCTGACTTTC. Translating gives CASSQSEFGSEANVLTF.

This clonotype was detected many times. J is TRBJ1-1 and V is TRBV27; D is unclear. The germline CDR1 and CDR2 sequences are MNHEY and SMNVEV (reference sequence). This CDR3 contains 14 residues. V was trimmed by 1 base and J by 8 bases, leaving 14 bases between them. The CDR3 reads CASSLYGAGSEAFF. CDR3 DNA: TGTGCCAGCAGTTTATACGGAGCGGGTTCGGAAGCTTTCTTT.

This clonotype was seen a few times. This rearrangement joins TRBV4-3 to TRBJ2-1; D gene uncertain. V lost 2 bases, J lost 3 bases, and 11 bases lay in between. There are 15 residues in the CDR3. The germline CDR1 and CDR2 sequences are LGHNA and YSLEER. The CDR3 spells CASSQLNDIYNEQFF. CDR3 in DNA: TGCGCCAGCAGCCAACTAAACGACATCTACAATGAGCAGTTCTTC.

This clonotype has a count of ten or more. The chain couples TRBV20-1 to TRBJ2-7, with TRBD2 matching over 8 bases. With V trimmed by 5 bases and J by 3 bases, 9 bases remained unmatched. CDR3 size: 14 residues. Per the germline V gene, CDR1 is DFQATT and CDR2 is SNEGSKA (reference sequence). CDR3 nucleotide sequence: TGCAGTGCTCTTACCGGGACTAGTTACTACGAGCAGTACTTC. Amino acids: CSALTGTSYYEQYF.

The table lists this clonotype with a few counts. The rearrangement uses TRBV7-8 and TRBJ2-1, with TRBD1 as a possible D gene (5 bases). Trimming cost V 5 bases and J 4 bases, with 12 bases left between them. The CDR3 is 14 amino acids. The germline V gene has CDR1 SGHVS and CDR2 FQNEAQ. CDR3 sequence: CASSERQIYNEQFF. The DNA for the CDR3 is TGTGCCAGCAGCGAAAGACAGATATACAATGAGCAGTTCTTC.

The CDR3 DNA reads as TGTGCCAGCAGCTTCAACGGGGGGCATCAAGAGACCCAGTACTTC. Translating it yields CASSFNGGHQETQYF. V gene TRBV7-2 combines with J gene TRBJ2-5; D is possibly TRBD2 (7 bases). V lost 3 bases, J lost 2 bases, and 13 bases lay in between. The CDR3 spans 15 residues. Germline-derived CDR1 and CDR2 are SGHTA and FQGNSA.

This clonotype has a count of ten or more. The chain employs TRBV12-3 or TRBV12-4 and TRBJ2-3; the D gene is possibly TRBD2 (6 bases). The CDR3 is 16 residues long. V lost 5 bases, J lost 6 bases, and 21 bases lay in between. CDR3 loop: CASSRRVGLASDTQYF. The DNA for the CDR3 is TGTGCCAGCAGTCGGAGGGTGGGGCTGGCGTCCGATACGCAGTATTTT.

V and J are TRBV5-6 and TRBJ2-5, with unresolved D. V lost 7 bases and J 5 bases, leaving 15 bases between the germline ends. The CDR3 contains 13 residues. CDR1 SGHDT and CDR2 YYEEEE come from the germline V gene. CDR3 loop: CASRLWVGETQYF. DNA for the CDR3: TGTGCCAGCCGCCTTTGGGTTGGCGAGACCCAGTACTTC.

This clonotype came up many times. The chain carries TRBV6-2 or TRBV6-3 and TRBJ2-2; TRBD1 agrees at 7 bases. V was pared by 8 bases and J by 2 bases, with 11 bases of the junction left unmatched. The germline V gene encodes CDR1 MNHEY and CDR2 SVGEGT. CDR3 length: 16 residues. CDR3 sequence (DNA): TGTGCCAGCCGGGACAGCCAAACCCTCAACACCGGGGAGCTGTTTTTT. It yields the protein CASRDSQTLNTGELFF.

V and J are TRBV2 and TRBJ2-2; 7 bases match TRBD2. The CDR3 spans 15 residues. The ends lost 2 bases at V and 1 base at J; junction bases unmatched: 1. Germline V gives CDR1 SNHLY, CDR2 FYNNEI. As DNA, the CDR3 is TGTGCCAGCAGTGAACTAGCGGAGAACACCGGGGAGCTGTTTTTT. Protein sequence: CASSELAENTGELFF.

To note about this clonotype: This clone may be a read error of a much larger clone one base away. The V gene is TRBV24-1, the J gene TRBJ2-1, with 9 bases aligning to TRBD1. The CDR3 covers 18 residues. Germline CDR1 KGHDR, CDR2 SFDVKD. The CDR3 DNA reads as TGTGCCACCAGTGACTACGTTTCCGGGACAGGGATCTACAAAGAGCAGTTCTTC. Its protein product is CATSDYVSGTGIYKEQFF.

The table lists this clonotype with a few counts. J is TRBJ2-3 and V is TRBV7-9; 8 bases line up with TRBD2. The CDR3 consists of 15 residues. The J segment lost 2 bases and the V segment lost 5 bases, leaving 6 bases of the junction unmatched. CDR1 and CDR2 (germline): SEHNR, FQNEAQ (reference sequence). CDR3 sequence reads: CASSPAGANTDTQYF. CDR3 nucleotides: TGTGCCAGCAGCCCAGCGGGGGCTAACACAGATACGCAGTATTTT.

This clonotype was picked up many times. The chain combines TRBV6-2 or TRBV6-3 with TRBJ1-6, with D unclear. V dropped 6 bases and J dropped 7 bases, with 13 bases sitting between them. The CDR3 length is 14 residues. CDR1 and CDR2 from the germline V gene are MNHEY and SVGEGT. The CDR3 bases are TGTGCCAGCAGCCCCGGGCCGGAGAATTCACCCCTCCACTTT. It is translated as CASSPGPENSPLHF.

In this sample, this clonotype turned up many times. This rearrangement joins TRBV4-2 to TRBJ2-3; 11 bases are a match to TRBD2. The CDR3 is made up of 19 amino acids. Germline loops: CDR1 LGHNA, CDR2 YNFKEQ. The junction had 8 bases not matched to a gene; V was cut back by 0 bases and J by 0 bases. The CDR3 spells CASSQDLTSGGTSTDTQYF. The DNA of the CDR3 is TGTGCCAGCAGCCAAGATTTAACTAGCGGGGGTACTAGCACAGATACGCAGTATTTT.

Many counts were recorded for this clonotype. V is TRBV10-3 and J is TRBJ1-1; D possibly corresponds to TRBD1 (5 bases). Between the trimmed V and J ends, which lost 10 bases and 4 bases, there was a span of 13 bases. Germline-derived CDR1 and CDR2 are ENHRY and SYGVKD. CDR3 length equals 12 residues. The CDR3 sequence: CATSTGGTEAFF. The CDR3 DNA follows: TGTGCCACCAGCACCGGGGGCACTGAAGCTTTCTTT.

Only a few counts were recorded for this clonotype. This chain links TRBV12-3 or TRBV12-4 with TRBJ2-6, with D possibly TRBD1 on 6 matching bases. The CDR3 is 17 residues long. V was clipped by 8 bases and J by 2 bases, with 19 bases between them. This CDR3 is CASSLGQGNTGANVLTF. The CDR3 nucleotides are TGTGCCAGCTCGCTGGGGCAGGGGAACACTGGGGCCAACGTCCTGACTTTC.

The chain couples TRBV27 to TRBJ2-7; 7 nucleotides line up with TRBD1. Trimming cost V 0 bases and J 3 bases; bases outside gene matches: 5. Germline CDR1 MNHEY, CDR2 SMNVEV (reference sequence). CDR3 length: 15 residues. CDR3 residues: CASSLSRQGVYEQYF. CDR3 DNA sequence: TGTGCCAGCAGTTTATCGAGGCAGGGGGTCTACGAGCAGTACTTC.

In its sample, this clonotype was seen a few times. The chain joins TRBV6-1 to TRBJ1-5; D call uncertain. Trimming shortened V by 1 base and J by 6 bases, and 7 bases separated the two germline ends. The CDR3 runs to 13 residues. In germline, CDR1 is MNHNS, CDR2 SASEGT. In nucleotides, the CDR3 is TGTGCCAGCAGTGAAGAGGGAGGTCAGCCCCAGCATTTT. Translated, it gives CASSEEGGQPQHF.

The sample holds a few counts of this clonotype. V usage is TRBV3-1 and J usage is TRBJ2-1, with 10 bases identical to TRBD1. V was clipped by 7 bases and J by 6 bases; unmatched bases: 9. Germline V CDR1 and CDR2: LGHDT, YNNKEL (reference sequence). The CDR3 totals 15 residues. In DNA, the CDR3 is TGTGCCAGCATCCGACAGGGGGCGCGGGGCAATGAGCAGTTCTTC. Translating gives CASIRQGARGNEQFF.

This clonotype occurred many times. The gene calls are TRBV4-1 and TRBJ1-2, with D unresolved. The CDR3 is made up of 17 amino acids. Deletions cut 0 bases from V and 6 bases from J, with 20 bases between. Germline V gene sequence: CDR1 MGHRA, CDR2 YSYEKL. Here the CDR3 DNA reads TGCGCCAGCAGCCAAGAGGGCCCGGGCCTACCGGGAAATGGCTACACCTTC. This gives the protein CASSQEGPGLPGNGYTF.

This clonotype has at least ten counts. V and J are TRBV6-2 or TRBV6-3 and TRBJ2-1, with D perhaps TRBD2 (5 bases). The V gene's germline CDR1 is MNHEY and CDR2 SVGEGT. Trimming removed 7 bases from V and 4 bases from J, with 20 bases in between. There are 16 residues in the CDR3. The CDR3 reads CASIHSGYLNYNEQFF. Written as DNA, the CDR3 is TGTGCCAGCATCCATTCGGGGTACCTTAATTACAATGAGCAGTTCTTC.